The rows below give T cell receptor beta chains drawn from one sample of a study of T cells in Graves' hyperthyroidism and ophthalmopathy. TCRdb reanalysed the multiplex PCR reads using MiXCR and keeps one entry per CDR3 protein. This repertoire shows 330,000 or so distinct CDR3 sequences, about a sixth found once; its top ten account for about 16%. The sample taken for sequencing was blood. The receptor source for this set is a woman aged 40 to 49 with Graves' ophthalmopathy. Both conserved end residues are part of each CDR3. A D gene is named only where the DNA matches it firmly. Size is stated for part of the rows, as once, few or many counts, or as a class when the clone is expanded.

NA	TRBV6-1	TRBJ2-7	NA	CAIRWEGGYEQYF	TGTGCCATACGGTGGGAAGGCGGATACGAGCAGTACTTC
many	TRBV18	TRBJ1-1	TRBD1	CASSPRDRGNTEAFF	TGTGCCAGCTCACCCCGGGACAGGGGGAACACTGAAGCTTTCTTT
many	TRBV12-3/TRBV12-4	TRBJ1-2	NA	CASSLRRLANYGYTF	TGTGCCAGCAGTTTACGACGTCTTGCTAACTATGGCTACACCTTC
many	TRBV11-2	TRBJ2-7	NA	CASSYKSEQYF	TGTGCCAGCAGCTACAAGTCCGAGCAGTACTTC
many	TRBV27	TRBJ2-7	NA	CASSSRGVISYEQYF	TGTGCCAGCAGTTCCAGGGGCGTAATCTCCTACGAGCAGTACTTC
NA	TRBV11-2	TRBJ1-2	NA	CASSPVGGDYGYTF	TGTGCCAGCAGCCCCGTGGGCGGGGACTATGGCTACACCTTC
NA	TRBV28	TRBJ1-2	NA	CASSLAGRNYGYIF	TGTGCCAGCAGTTTGGCTGGACGGAACTATGGCTACATCTTC
many	TRBV7-9	TRBJ2-2	TRBD1	CASSPRTGSFVGELFF	TGTGCCAGCAGCCCGAGGACAGGGAGCTTTGTCGGGGAGCTGTTTTTT
many	TRBV29-1	TRBJ1-2	NA	CSVEVQNYGYTF	TGCAGCGTTGAAGTACAGAACTATGGCTACACCTTC
many	TRBV28	TRBJ1-2	NA	CASSPGRDFYGYTF	TGTGCCAGCAGCCCCGGCCGGGATTTTTATGGCTACACCTTC
many	TRBV27	TRBJ2-5	TRBD1	CASSWGQVQYF	TGTGCCAGCAGTTGGGGACAGGTCCAGTACTTC
NA	TRBV28	TRBJ2-5	TRBD2	CASSSMTSGRGTQYF	TGTGCCAGCAGTTCAATGACTAGCGGGAGAGGGACCCAGTACTTC
NA	TRBV12-3/TRBV12-4	TRBJ1-3	TRBD1	CASRRGTGPGNTIYF	TGTGCCAGCAGACGGGGGACAGGACCAGGAAACACCATATATTTT
many	TRBV30	TRBJ2-7	TRBD2	CAWSVPGLARYEQYF	TGTGCCTGGAGTGTACCTGGACTAGCTAGGTACGAGCAGTACTTC
many	TRBV6-1	TRBJ2-5	TRBD2	CASRRTGTSGRETQYF	TGTGCCAGCAGACGTACCGGGACTAGCGGGAGAGAGACCCAGTACTTC
many	TRBV19	TRBJ2-6	NA	CASSIGFFPFSGANVLTF	TGTGCCAGTAGTATAGGCTTTTTCCCCTTCTCTGGGGCCAACGTCCTGACTTTC
few	TRBV27	TRBJ1-2	TRBD1	CASRDYQGGSYGYTF	TGTGCCAGCAGGGACTATCAGGGGGGTTCCTATGGCTACACCTTC
NA	TRBV15	TRBJ1-2	NA	CATSGSAYYGYTF	TGTGCCACCAGTGGGTCAGCCTACTATGGCTACACCTTC
many	TRBV30	TRBJ1-1	TRBD1	CAWTTGVNTEAFF	TGTGCCTGGACAACAGGGGTGAACACTGAAGCTTTCTTT
many	TRBV6-1	TRBJ2-7	NA	CASSESAAPEQYF	TGTGCCAGCAGTGAATCTGCTGCGCCTGAGCAGTACTTC
NA	TRBV7-8	TRBJ2-7	NA	CASTRGAGEQYF	TGTGCCAGCACCCGTGGGGCTGGAGAGCAGTACTTC
many	TRBV4-1	TRBJ2-5	TRBD1	CASSQVRTGGSETQYF	TGCGCCAGCAGCCAAGTAAGGACAGGTGGATCAGAGACCCAGTACTTC
many	TRBV5-1	TRBJ1-1	NA	CASSLEGVHVVAFF	TGCGCCAGCAGCTTGGAGGGGGTCCACGTCGTGGCTTTCTTT